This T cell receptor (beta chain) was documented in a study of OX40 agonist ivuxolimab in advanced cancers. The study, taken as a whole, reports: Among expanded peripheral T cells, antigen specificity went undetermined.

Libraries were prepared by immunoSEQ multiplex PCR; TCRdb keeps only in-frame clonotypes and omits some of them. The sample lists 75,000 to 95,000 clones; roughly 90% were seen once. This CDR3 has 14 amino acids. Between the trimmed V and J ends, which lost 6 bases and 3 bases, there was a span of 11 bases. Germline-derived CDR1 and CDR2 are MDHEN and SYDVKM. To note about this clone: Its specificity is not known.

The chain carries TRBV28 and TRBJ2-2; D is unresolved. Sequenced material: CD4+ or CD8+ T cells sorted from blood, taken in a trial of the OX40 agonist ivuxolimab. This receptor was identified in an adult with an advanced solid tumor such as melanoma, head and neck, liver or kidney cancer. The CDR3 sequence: CASRNYIHTGELFF. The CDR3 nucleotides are TGTGCCAGCAGGAACTACATCCACACCGGGGAGCTGTTTTTT.